Listed here is a single T cell receptor beta chain. What it binds is not known. The sample belongs to a study of blood T cells in healthy people across ages. Study-wide results and limits: Among T cells, TCR beta diversity per million cells dropped roughly linearly as age rose. Diversity estimates from one million T cells were considered underestimates.

V gave up 10 bases and J gave up 5 bases; unmatched junction bases: 12. Per the germline V gene, CDR1 is SNHLY and CDR2 is FYNNEI. CDR3 size: 14 residues. Combining a sample-barcoded 5' primer with a J-beta primer mix, a second PCR ran for roughly 7 to 11 cycles. TCRdb passed the 5' RACE reads through MiXCR, listing each CDR3 protein once. The top ten hold 6.7% of the sample, which has about 1.4 million distinct CDR3 sequences, around 55% seen once. The source material was blood. The chain uses TRBV2 and TRBJ2-3; 7 bases are a match to TRBD1. This clonotype originated in a man aged 18 to 29 in good health. This chain's CDR3 is CATNRGNQGDTQYF. The CDR3 bases are TGTGCCACTAACAGGGGAAATCAAGGAGATACGCAGTATTTT.